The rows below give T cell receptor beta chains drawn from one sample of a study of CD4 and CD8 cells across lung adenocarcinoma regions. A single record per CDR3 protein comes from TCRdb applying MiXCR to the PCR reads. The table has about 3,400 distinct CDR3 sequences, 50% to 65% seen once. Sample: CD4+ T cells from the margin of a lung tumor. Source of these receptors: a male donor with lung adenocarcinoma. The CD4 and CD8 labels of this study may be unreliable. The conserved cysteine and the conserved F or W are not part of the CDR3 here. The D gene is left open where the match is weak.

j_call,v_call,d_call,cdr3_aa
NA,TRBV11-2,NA,ASSLGSSIRVDEQY
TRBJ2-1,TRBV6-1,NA,ASSTTRDSYSYNEQF
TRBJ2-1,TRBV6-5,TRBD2,ASSFTRLAGVRDEQF
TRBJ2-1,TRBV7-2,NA,ASSRGLGQF
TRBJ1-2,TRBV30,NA,AWRRTSGDYGYT
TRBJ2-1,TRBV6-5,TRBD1,ASSHIVGTGNNEQF
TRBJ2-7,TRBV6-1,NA,ASSEIGGASYEQY
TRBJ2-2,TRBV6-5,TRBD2,ASSSDWTRATGELF
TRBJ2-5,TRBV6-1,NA,ASSEGLYQETQY
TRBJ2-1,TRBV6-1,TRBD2,ASRPSGTHNEQF
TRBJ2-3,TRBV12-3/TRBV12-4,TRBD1,ASSRHGQDTDTQY
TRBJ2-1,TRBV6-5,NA,ASSYSGHKEQF
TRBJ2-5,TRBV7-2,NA,ASSFQRQETQY
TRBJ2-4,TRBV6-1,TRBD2,ASSGLAESAAKNIQY
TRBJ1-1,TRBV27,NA,ASSWGVDTEAF
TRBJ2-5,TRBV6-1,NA,ASSQGPKQETQY
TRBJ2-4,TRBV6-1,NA,ARAGAVSKNMQY
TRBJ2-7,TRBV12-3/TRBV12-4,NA,ASVGYY
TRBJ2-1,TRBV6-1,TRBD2,ASNPGTSGRGPTRYNEQF
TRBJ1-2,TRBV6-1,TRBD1,ASNSIEAGTG
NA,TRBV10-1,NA,ARGEGGGAPETQY
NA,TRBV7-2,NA,ASSFLASYYEQY